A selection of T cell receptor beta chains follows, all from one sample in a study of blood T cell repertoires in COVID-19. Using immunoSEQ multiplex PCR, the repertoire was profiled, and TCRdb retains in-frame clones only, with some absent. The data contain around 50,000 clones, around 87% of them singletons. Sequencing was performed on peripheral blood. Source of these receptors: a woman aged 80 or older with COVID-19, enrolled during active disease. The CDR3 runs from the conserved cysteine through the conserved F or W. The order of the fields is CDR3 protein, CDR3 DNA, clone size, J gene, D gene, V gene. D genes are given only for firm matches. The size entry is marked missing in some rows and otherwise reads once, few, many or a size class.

CASSLVNGAVQTNEQFF | TGCGCCAGCAGCTTGGTTAATGGGGCAGTGCAAACGAATGAGCAGTTCTTC | once | TRBJ2-1 | NA | TRBV5-1
CASSFGRTGSKNIQYF | TGCGCCAGCAGCTTCGGAAGGACAGGCTCCAAAAACATTCAGTACTTC | NA | TRBJ2-4 | TRBD1 | TRBV5-1
CASSAGQGRDYGYTF | TGCGCCAGCAGCGCGGGACAGGGCAGAGACTATGGCTACACCTTC | once | TRBJ1-2 | TRBD1 | TRBV5-1
CASSLSGEKLFF | TGTGCCAGCAGTCTATCAGGGGAAAAACTGTTTTTT | NA | TRBJ1-4 | NA | TRBV6-5
CASRPGRGRLTEAFF | TGTGCCAGCAGGCCCGGTAGGGGGCGACTCACTGAAGCTTTCTTT | NA | TRBJ1-1 | TRBD1 | TRBV6-5
CASSQGGSAGGAKNIQYF | TGCGCCAGCAGCCAAGGAGGGAGCGCCGGGGGGGCCAAAAACATTCAGTACTTC | NA | TRBJ2-4 | TRBD2 | TRBV4-1
CASSHEQGFSEKLFF | TGTGCCAGCAGCCATGAACAGGGGTTTAGTGAAAAACTGTTTTTT | NA | TRBJ1-4 | TRBD1 | TRBV3-1/TRBV3-2
CASSARTVRDSGNTIYF | TGTGCCAGCAGCGCGCGAACCGTCAGGGACTCTGGAAACACCATATATTTT | NA | TRBJ1-3 | NA | TRBV9
CASSMTGGATNEKLFF | TGTGCCAGTAGTATGACAGGGGGCGCAACTAATGAAAAACTGTTTTTT | NA | TRBJ1-4 | TRBD1 | TRBV19
CASSYSGGSSYNEQFF | TGTGCCAGCAGTTACTCCGGGGGAAGCTCCTACAATGAGCAGTTCTTC | NA | TRBJ2-1 | NA | TRBV6-5
CASSQEGSGASYNSPLHF | TGCGCCAGCAGCCAAGAGGGGTCAGGGGCCTCCTATAATTCACCCCTCCACTTT | NA | TRBJ1-6 | NA | TRBV4-1